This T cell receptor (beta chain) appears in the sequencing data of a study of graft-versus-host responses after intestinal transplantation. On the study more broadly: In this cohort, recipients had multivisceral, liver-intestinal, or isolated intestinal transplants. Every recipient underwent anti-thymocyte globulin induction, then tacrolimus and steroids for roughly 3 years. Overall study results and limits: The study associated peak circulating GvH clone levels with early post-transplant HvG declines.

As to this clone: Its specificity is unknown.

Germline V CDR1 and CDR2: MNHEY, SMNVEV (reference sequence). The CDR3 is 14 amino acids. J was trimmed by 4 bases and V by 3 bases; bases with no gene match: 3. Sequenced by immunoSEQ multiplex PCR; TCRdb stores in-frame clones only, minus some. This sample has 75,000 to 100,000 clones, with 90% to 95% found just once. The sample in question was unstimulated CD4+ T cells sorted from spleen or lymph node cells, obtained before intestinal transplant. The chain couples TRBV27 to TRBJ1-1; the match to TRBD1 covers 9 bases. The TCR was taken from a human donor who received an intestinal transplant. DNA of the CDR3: TGTGCCAGCAGTTTTTACAGGGGGCTCACTGAAGCTTTCTTT. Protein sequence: CASSFYRGLTEAFF.